The 29 T cell receptor beta chains reported below all come from one sample, sequenced in a study of CD8 T cells in ankylosing spondylitis. TCRdb reanalysed the 5' RACE reads using MiXCR and keeps one entry per CDR3 protein. Of about 220,000 distinct CDR3 sequences listed, roughly 24% are singletons. Source material: blood, either unsorted or a sorted T cell fraction (not recorded which). The receptors come from a male donor with ankylosing spondylitis or in good health (not recorded which).

This clonotype came up many times. The chain uses TRBV29-1 and TRBJ2-3; D call uncertain. The CDR3 loop spans 15 amino acids. Trimming pared 3 bases from V and 0 bases from J, leaving 13 bases between. Germline CDR1 reads SQVTM; CDR2 reads ANQGSEA. The CDR3 DNA reads TGCAGCGTTGAGGGTGTGACGGAGAGCACAGATACGCAGTATTTT. This gives the protein CSVEGVTESTDTQYF.

Turning to this clonotype: A much larger clone lies a single base off, so this may be a read error. The chain links TRBV15 to TRBJ2-2, with 7 bases matching TRBD2. CDR3 length equals 15 residues. Per the germline V gene, CDR1 is LNHNV and CDR2 is YYDKDF (reference sequence). CDR3 DNA sequence: TGTGCCACCAGCAGGCCTAGCGGCAACACCGTGGAGCTGTTTTTT. Translating it yields CATSRPSGNTVELFF.

V gene TRBV2 combines with J gene TRBJ2-1; 16 bases are shared with TRBD2. The ends lost 6 bases at V and 5 bases at J; junction bases unmatched: 4. CDR1 SNHLY and CDR2 FYNNEI come from the germline V gene. This CDR3 contains 16 residues. CDR3 amino acids: CASRRGLAGGHNEQFF. As DNA, the CDR3 is TGTGCCAGCAGGAGGGGACTAGCGGGAGGGCACAATGAGCAGTTCTTC.

As for this clonotype: This may be a read error: a much more frequent sequence differs by one nucleotide. This chain links TRBV7-9 with TRBJ2-7; D possibly uses TRBD1 or TRBD2 (7 bases each). CDR3 size: 15 residues. Trimming took off 5 bases at V and 4 bases at J, with 18 bases between the two ends. The germline gives CDR1 SEHNR, CDR2 FQNEAQ (reference sequence). CDR3 in DNA: TGTGCCAGCAGCCAGGGGGAACTAGCGATATACGAGCAGTACTTC. This encodes CASSQGELAIYEQYF.

This clonotype was observed many times. This sequence joins TRBV12-3 or TRBV12-4 and TRBJ1-2, with 8 bases fitting TRBD1. V gave up 1 base and J gave up 5 bases; unmatched junction bases: 6. The CDR3 runs 15 residues. CDR3 in DNA: TGTGCCAGCAGTTTAGAGGACAGGGCATCGTATGGCTACACCTTC. This sequence encodes CASSLEDRASYGYTF.

This clonotype was found many times. This chain connects TRBV12-3 or TRBV12-4 to TRBJ1-3; no firm D call. This CDR3 has 12 residues. Between the trimmed V and J ends, which lost 3 bases and 4 bases, there was a span of 4 bases. This CDR3 is CASSFAGNTIYF. CDR3 nucleotides: TGTGCCAGCAGTTTTGCCGGAAACACCATATATTTT.

This clonotype was recorded at least ten times. The chain has TRBV20-1 and TRBJ2-5, with TRBD1 as a possible D gene (5 bases). Trimming took off 4 bases at V and 5 bases at J, with 17 bases between the two ends. This CDR3 is built from 14 residues. The germline CDR1 and CDR2 sequences are DFQATT and SNEGSKA (reference sequence). Here the CDR3 reads CSATSDRGRETQYF. Here the CDR3 DNA reads TGCAGTGCTACCTCGGATAGGGGCCGGGAGACCCAGTACTTC.

A remark on this clonotype: The junction does not match germline at one end; this may be a read error. This sequence joins TRBV7-3 and TRBJ2-1; no definite D call. CDR3 length: 14 amino acids. Germline CDR1 SGHTA, CDR2 FQGTGA. In nucleotides, the CDR3 is TGTGCCAGCAGCCTAACAGCCAGAGACAATGAGCAGTTCTTC. Amino acids: CASSLTARDNEQFF.

In its sample, this clonotype was seen many times. The chain has TRBV7-6 and TRBJ1-6, with D tentatively TRBD1 (5 bases). V lost 3 bases and J lost 6, with 12 bases in between. This CDR3 is built from 15 residues. From germline, CDR1 is SGHVS and CDR2 FNYEAQ. Here the CDR3 DNA reads TGTGCCAGCAGCTTCACAGGCGAAGTTAATTCACCCCTCCACTTT. Translating it yields CASSFTGEVNSPLHF.

V and J are TRBV10-1 and TRBJ1-5; TRBD1 agrees at 9 bases. CDR3 size: 13 residues. The junction had 5 bases not matched to a gene; V was cut back by 6 bases and J by 8 bases. Germline lookup yields CDR1 WNHNN and CDR2 SYGVQD (reference sequence). This chain's CDR3 is CASRSGQGKPQHF. The CDR3 nucleotides are TGCGCCAGCAGGAGTGGACAGGGGAAGCCCCAGCATTTT.

The genes are TRBV10-3 and TRBJ2-1; 9 positions agree with TRBD2. The CDR3 consists of 15 residues. V shed 4 bases, J shed 9 bases, and the junction held 10 bases outside the gene matches. Germline V gene data show CDR1 as ENHRY and CDR2 as SYGVKD. The CDR3 nucleotides are TGTGCCATCAGTGGGCCTAGCGGGGACAATGTTGAGCAGTTCTTC. Amino acid sequence: CAISGPSGDNVEQFF.

The chain links TRBV19 to TRBJ2-7; D ambiguous. The V end lost 3 bases, the J end lost 0 bases, and 6 bases lay between the germline ends. CDR3 length equals 13 residues. Looked up from germline, CDR1 is LNHDA and CDR2 is SQIVND (reference sequence). The CDR3 protein is CASSIEISYEQYF. The CDR3 region has the DNA TGTGCCAGTAGTATTGAGATCTCCTACGAGCAGTACTTC.

The CDR3 sequence is CASSPAQGGKHF. In DNA, the CDR3 is TGTGCCAGCTCACCAGCGCAGGGGGGTAAGCATTTT. The chain recombines TRBV18 with TRBJ1-5; the match to TRBD1 covers 7 bases. The V segment lost 2 bases and the J segment 14 bases; nucleotides outside the gene matches: 6. Germline V gene data show CDR1 as KGHSH and CDR2 as LQKENI. There are 12 residues in the CDR3.

This clonotype was counted many times. The chain carries TRBV11-2 and TRBJ2-2; 7 bases match TRBD1. In germline, CDR1 is SGHAT, CDR2 FQNNGV. The CDR3 spans 15 residues. The V segment lost 5 bases and the J segment 4 bases; nucleotides outside the gene matches: 7. CDR3 sequence (DNA): TGTGCCAGCAGCCATTCTACAGGGGCCACCGGGGAGCTGTTTTTT. Protein product: CASSHSTGATGELFF.

The chain is built from TRBV7-6 and TRBJ2-1, with TRBD1 matching 9 bases. There are 16 residues in the CDR3. Per germline, CDR1 SGHVS and CDR2 FNYEAQ. V lost 4 bases, J lost 8 bases, and 12 bases stayed unmatched. The CDR3 region has the DNA TGTGCCAGCAGCTCTTCCGGGACAGGGAAACTCGATGAGCAGTTCTTC. It translates to CASSSSGTGKLDEQFF.

The sample holds a few counts of this clonotype. The chain employs TRBV6-6 and TRBJ1-1, with unresolved D. The CDR3 is 11 residues long. Germline CDR1 and CDR2: MNHNY and SVGAGI (reference sequence). Trimming cost V 2 bases and J 8 bases, with 6 bases left between them. The CDR3 DNA sequence: TGTGCCAGCAGTTACCCAGACGAAGCTTTCTTT. Translation gives CASSYPDEAFF.

This clonotype has a handful of counts. The rearrangement links TRBV20-1 to TRBJ2-7, with TRBD2 as a possible D gene (6 bases). This CDR3 region has 15 residues. V was trimmed by 6 bases and J by 1 base, leaving 19 bases between them. CDR1 and CDR2 (germline): DFQATT, SNEGSKA (reference sequence). CDR3 sequence (DNA): TGCAGTGCACTTGATCTAGCGCCTAGTTCCTACGAGCAGTACTTC. It yields the protein CSALDLAPSSYEQYF.

This clonotype was detected many times. The chain joins TRBV12-3 or TRBV12-4 to TRBJ2-3; D not resolved. The ends were cut back, 5 bases at V and 6 bases at J, with 12 bases in the middle. The CDR3 covers 13 residues. CDR3 loop: CASSPDPLDTQYF. The CDR3 DNA is TGTGCCAGCAGTCCAGACCCGTTGGATACGCAGTATTTT.

This clonotype was detected ten times or more. V and J are TRBV20-1 and TRBJ2-1; TRBD2 is a possible D gene (6 bases). CDR1 DFQATT and CDR2 SNEGSKA come from the germline V gene (reference sequence). This CDR3 region has 14 residues. The germline V and J ends were trimmed by 6 bases and 0 bases, with 12 bases remaining between them. CDR3 in amino acids: CSARDLSSYNEQFF. DNA of the CDR3: TGCAGTGCGCGGGACCTCAGCTCCTACAATGAGCAGTTCTTC.

This clonotype was detected only a few times. This sequence joins TRBV15 and TRBJ1-1, with D possibly matching TRBD1 (5 bases). The CDR3 extends over 14 amino acids. Germline V gene lookup returns CDR1 LNHNV and CDR2 YYDKDF (reference sequence). V was cut by 4 bases and J by 2 bases, with 11 bases left in between. Here the CDR3 reads CATSKETVNTEAFF. CDR3 sequence (DNA): TGTGCCACCAGCAAGGAGACAGTAAACACTGAAGCTTTCTTT.

The chain recombines TRBV29-1 with TRBJ2-2, with unresolved D. Deletions cut 7 bases from V and 5 bases from J, with 14 bases between. The germline CDR1 and CDR2 sequences are SQVTM and ANQGSEA. The CDR3 runs to 13 residues. The CDR3 nucleotides read TGCAGCGCCGGTTCGGTAGATACCGGGGAGCTGTTTTTT. This codes for CSAGSVDTGELFF.

The DNA of the CDR3 is TGTGCCATCAGTGAGTCGATCGGGGGCTTACTTAAGAATGAGCAGTTCTTC. Translated, it gives CAISESIGGLLKNEQFF. The chain carries TRBV10-3 and TRBJ2-1; D may be TRBD1 or TRBD2 (6 bases each). CDR3 length: 17 amino acids. Germline V gene sequence: CDR1 ENHRY, CDR2 SYGVKD. V lost 0 bases and J 7 bases, leaving 19 bases between the germline ends.

This rearrangement joins TRBV4-2 to TRBJ2-3, with 7 nucleotides matching TRBD2. J was trimmed by 2 bases and V by 6 bases; bases with no gene match: 11. This CDR3 contains 16 residues. From germline, CDR1 is LGHNA and CDR2 YNFKEQ. CDR3 DNA: TGTGCCAGCAGTTTCGAGGGAGGGGCCTACACAGATACGCAGTATTTT. It encodes CASSFEGGAYTDTQYF.

This clonotype has at least ten counts. V usage is TRBV4-2 and J usage is TRBJ2-3; D may be TRBD2 (5 bases). Per germline, CDR1 LGHNA and CDR2 YNFKEQ. The germline V and J ends were trimmed by 2 bases and 3 bases, with 12 bases remaining between them. This CDR3 is 15 amino acids long. CDR3 DNA: TGTGCCAGCAGCCAACAAAGCGGCCAGACAGATACGCAGTATTTT. Residues: CASSQQSGQTDTQYF.

This clonotype was counted only a few times. This sequence joins TRBV20-1 and TRBJ2-3, with 10 bases identical to TRBD1. V gave up 5 bases and J gave up 2 bases; unmatched junction bases: 4. The CDR3 is 14 amino acids. Germline lookup yields CDR1 DFQATT and CDR2 SNEGSKA (reference sequence). The CDR3 coding sequence is TGCAGTGCTTCCGGGACAGGGGCCACAGATACGCAGTATTTT. It encodes CSASGTGATDTQYF.

This clonotype was observed at least ten times. The junction does not match germline at one end; this may be a read error. The chain is built from TRBV7-7 and TRBJ1-3; D possibly corresponds to TRBD1 (5 bases). Germline V lookup: CDR1 SSHAT, CDR2 FNYEAQ (reference sequence). The CDR3 consists of 15 residues. The DNA of the CDR3 is TGTGCTAGCAGCCCGGGACTGTCCTCTGGAAACACCATATATTTT. Translation gives CASSPGLSSGNTIYF.

The table lists this clonotype with many counts. V and J are TRBV20-1 and TRBJ2-1; 7 bases match TRBD2. The CDR3 totals 15 residues. Germline assignment: CDR1 DFQATT and CDR2 SNEGSKA (reference sequence). The ends lost 5 bases at V and 7 bases at J; junction bases unmatched: 14. CDR3 region: CSAVPSSGTDNEQFF. The CDR3 DNA follows: TGCAGTGCTGTCCCGTCAAGCGGGACGGATAATGAGCAGTTCTTC.

This clonotype was recorded many times. The gene calls are TRBV12-3 or TRBV12-4 and TRBJ2-1, with TRBD2 identical over 7 bases. With 3 bases clipped from V and 10 bases from J, the junction kept 6 bases outside the gene matches. There are 13 residues in the CDR3. The CDR3 DNA is TGTGCCAGCAGTTTGGTCAGCGGGATAGAGCAGTTCTTC. Its protein product is CASSLVSGIEQFF.

The rearrangement joins TRBV6-1 to TRBJ2-7; possibly TRBD1 for D (5 bases). The CDR3 has 13 residues. Germline V gene data show CDR1 as MNHNS and CDR2 as SASEGT. The V and J ends lost 5 bases and 4 bases respectively, with 12 bases between them. The CDR3 bases are TGTGCCAGCAGTCGTCCAGGGCTATACGAGCAGTACTTC. This codes for CASSRPGLYEQYF.